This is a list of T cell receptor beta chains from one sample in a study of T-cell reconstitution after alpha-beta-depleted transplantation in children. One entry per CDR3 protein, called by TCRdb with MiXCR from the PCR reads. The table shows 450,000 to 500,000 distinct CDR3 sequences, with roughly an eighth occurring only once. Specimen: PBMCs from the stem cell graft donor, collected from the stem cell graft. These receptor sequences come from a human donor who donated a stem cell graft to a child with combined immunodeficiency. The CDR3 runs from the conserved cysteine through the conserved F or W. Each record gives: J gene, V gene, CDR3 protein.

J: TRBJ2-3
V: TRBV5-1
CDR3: CASSLGRTSGRAGTDTQYF

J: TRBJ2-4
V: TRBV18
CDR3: CASSPRDRVGEHSKNIQYF

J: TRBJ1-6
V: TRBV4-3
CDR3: CASSQDRGDYNSPLHF

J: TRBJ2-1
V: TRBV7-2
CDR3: CASSLFSAGAGEQFF

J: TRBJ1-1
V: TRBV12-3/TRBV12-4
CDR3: CASSWTGNMNTEAFF

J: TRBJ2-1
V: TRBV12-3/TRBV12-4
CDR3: CASSFQAGTPQFF

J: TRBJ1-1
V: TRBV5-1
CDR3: CASSLGQRNTEAFF

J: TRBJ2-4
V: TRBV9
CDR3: CASSARTGLAKNIQYF

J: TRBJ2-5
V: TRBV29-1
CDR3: CSVGSESGGGETQYF

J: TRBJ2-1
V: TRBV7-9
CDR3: CASSSPGQGRDEQFF

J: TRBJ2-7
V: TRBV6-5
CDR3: CASSYPRTGGSYEQYF

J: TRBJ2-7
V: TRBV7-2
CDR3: CASSSSTNSYEQYF

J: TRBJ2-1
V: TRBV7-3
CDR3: CASSLSGTSGYNEQFF

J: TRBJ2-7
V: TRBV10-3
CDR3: CATLGGRGSYEQYF

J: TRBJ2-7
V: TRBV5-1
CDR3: CASSLEPSVNRVEDEQYF

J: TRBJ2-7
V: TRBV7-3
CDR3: CASSLTPGLEYEQYF

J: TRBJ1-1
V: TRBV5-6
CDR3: CASSITGTGLNTEAFF

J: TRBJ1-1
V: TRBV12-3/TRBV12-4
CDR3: CASSLARNVAFF

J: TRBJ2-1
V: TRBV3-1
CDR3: CASSRQGLAGGPREQFF

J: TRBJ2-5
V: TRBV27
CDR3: CASSVGGRQETQYF

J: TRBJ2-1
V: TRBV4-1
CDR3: CASRQQDSSYNEQFF

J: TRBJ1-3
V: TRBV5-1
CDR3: CASSARGVSGNTIYF

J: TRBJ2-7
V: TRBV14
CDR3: CASSQDLGTAIPEQYF

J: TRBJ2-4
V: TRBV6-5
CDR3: CASSYGDRGEIQYF

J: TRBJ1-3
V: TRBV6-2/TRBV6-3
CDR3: CASSRVPGNTIYF

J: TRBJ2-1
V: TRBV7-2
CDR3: CASSPEDLAGFNEQFF

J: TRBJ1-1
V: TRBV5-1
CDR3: CASSLAPGPKNTEAFF

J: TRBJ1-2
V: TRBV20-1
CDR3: CSAREAGGYTF

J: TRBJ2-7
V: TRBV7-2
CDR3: CASSPGYRYEQYF

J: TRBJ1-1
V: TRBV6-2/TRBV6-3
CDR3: CASSYLGGSPEAFF

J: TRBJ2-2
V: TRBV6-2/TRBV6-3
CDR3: CASSPGWELFF

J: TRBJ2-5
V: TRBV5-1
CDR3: CASRLTVQETQYF

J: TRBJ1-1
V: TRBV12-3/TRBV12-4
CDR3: CASSLAAYTEAFF

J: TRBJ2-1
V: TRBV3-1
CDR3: CASSQGIFIGGVGNEQFF

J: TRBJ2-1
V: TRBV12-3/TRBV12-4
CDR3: CASSPGQALNNEQFF

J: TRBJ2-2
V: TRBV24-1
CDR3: CATSDLMDHTGELFF

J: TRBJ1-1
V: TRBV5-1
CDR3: CASSKGRTNTEAFF

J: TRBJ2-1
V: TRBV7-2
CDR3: CASSLAGVSDNEQFF

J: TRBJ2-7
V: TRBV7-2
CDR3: CASSLHSGSSYEQYF

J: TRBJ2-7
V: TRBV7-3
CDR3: CASSLLSGYEQYF

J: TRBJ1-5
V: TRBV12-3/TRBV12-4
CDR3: CASSSDHSNQPQHF

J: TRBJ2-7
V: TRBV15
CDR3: CATSRDVSGVTSGEQYF

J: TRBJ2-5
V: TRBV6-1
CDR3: CASRSGSQETQYF

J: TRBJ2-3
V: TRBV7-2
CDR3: CASSLYGIGADTQYF

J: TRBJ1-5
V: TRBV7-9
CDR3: CASSLVGATGGQPQHF

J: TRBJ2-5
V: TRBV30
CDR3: CAWSVGGGQETQYF

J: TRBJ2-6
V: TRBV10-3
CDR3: CAINTETGGPSGANVLTF

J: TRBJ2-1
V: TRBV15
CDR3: CATSRDRESDEQFF

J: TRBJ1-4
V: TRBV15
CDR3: CATSRGGTGYEKLFF

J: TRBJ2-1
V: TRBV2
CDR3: CASRVGSSSYNEQFF

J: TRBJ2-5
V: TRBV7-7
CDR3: CASSLYDRGRETQYF

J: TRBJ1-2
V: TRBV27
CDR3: CASSRTDYYGYTF

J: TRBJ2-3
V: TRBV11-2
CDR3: CASSLGTRTDTQYF

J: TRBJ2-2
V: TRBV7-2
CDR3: CASSFSPGELFF

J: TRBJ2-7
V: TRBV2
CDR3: CANGQWDEQYF

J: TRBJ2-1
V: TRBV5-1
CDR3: CASSSTGEIYNEQFF

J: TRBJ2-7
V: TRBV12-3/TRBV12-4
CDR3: CATQLAGGLGEQYF

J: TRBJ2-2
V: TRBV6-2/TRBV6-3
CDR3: CASRLYAGTSVSGELFF

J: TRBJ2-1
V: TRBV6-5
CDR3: CASSTQGASYNEQFF

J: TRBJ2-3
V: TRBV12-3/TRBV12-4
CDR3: CASNFWAGGRDTQYF